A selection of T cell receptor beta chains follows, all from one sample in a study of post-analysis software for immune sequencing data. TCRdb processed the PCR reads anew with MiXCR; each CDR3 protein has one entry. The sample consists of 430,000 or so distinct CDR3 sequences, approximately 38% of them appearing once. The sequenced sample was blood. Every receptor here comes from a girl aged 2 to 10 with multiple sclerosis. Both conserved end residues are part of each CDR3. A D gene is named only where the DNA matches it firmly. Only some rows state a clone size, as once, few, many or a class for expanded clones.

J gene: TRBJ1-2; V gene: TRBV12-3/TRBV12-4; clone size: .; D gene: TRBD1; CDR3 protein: CASSLMGGGQGKKGGYTF; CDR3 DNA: TGTGCCAGCAGTTTAATGGGAGGGGGACAGGGGAAAAAGGGGGGCTACACCTTC
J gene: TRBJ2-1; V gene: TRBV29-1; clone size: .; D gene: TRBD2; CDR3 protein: CSVGLAGAYNAQFF; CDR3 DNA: TGCAGCGTTGGACTAGCGGGTGCCTACAATGCGCAGTTCTTC
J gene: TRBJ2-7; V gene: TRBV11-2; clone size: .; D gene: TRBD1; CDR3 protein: CASSLLGQSLYEQYF; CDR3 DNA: TGTGCCAGCAGCTTATTGGGACAGAGTCTCTACGAGCAGTACTTC
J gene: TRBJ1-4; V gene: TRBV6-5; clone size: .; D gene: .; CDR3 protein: CASRSSTATNEKLFF; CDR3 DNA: TGTGCCAGCAGGTCATCGACGGCAACTAATGAAAAACTGTTTTTT
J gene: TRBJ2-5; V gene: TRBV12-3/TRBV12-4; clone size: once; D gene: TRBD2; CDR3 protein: CASRLAGGVYEQYF; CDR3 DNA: TGTGCCAGCCGATTAGCTGGGGGGGTCTATGAGCAGTACTTC
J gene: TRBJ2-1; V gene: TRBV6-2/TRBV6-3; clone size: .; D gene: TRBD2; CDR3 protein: CASSVSSGGPYNEQFF; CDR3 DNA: TGTGCCAGCAGTGTCTCTAGCGGGGGCCCCTACAATGAGCAGTTCTTC
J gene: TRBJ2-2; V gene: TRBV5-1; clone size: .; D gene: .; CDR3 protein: CASSPRTSEDEQYFGPGTGELFF; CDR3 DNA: .
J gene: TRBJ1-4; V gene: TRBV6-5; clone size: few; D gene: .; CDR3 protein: CASSPLLRATNEKLFF; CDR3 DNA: TGTGCCAGCAGCCCTTTACTCCGGGCAACTAATGAAAAACTGTTTTTT
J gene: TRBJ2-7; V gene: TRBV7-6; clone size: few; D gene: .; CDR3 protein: CASSSTREQYF; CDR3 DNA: TGTGCCAGCAGCTCGACACGCGAGCAGTACTTC
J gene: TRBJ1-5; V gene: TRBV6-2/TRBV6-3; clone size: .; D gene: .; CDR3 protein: CASSYGRVRNQPQHF; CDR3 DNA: TGTGCCAGCAGTTACGGCAGGGTTCGCAATCAGCCCCAGCATTTT
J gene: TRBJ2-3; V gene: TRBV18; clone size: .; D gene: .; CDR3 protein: CASSPWAASTDTQYF; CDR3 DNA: TGTGCCAGCTCACCATGGGCAGCTAGCACAGATACGCAGTATTTT
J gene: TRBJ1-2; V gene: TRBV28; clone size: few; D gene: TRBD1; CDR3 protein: CASRKTGNGYGYTF; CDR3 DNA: TGTGCCAGCAGAAAGACAGGGAACGGGTATGGCTACACCTTC
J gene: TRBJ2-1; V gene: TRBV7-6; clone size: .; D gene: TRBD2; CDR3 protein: CASSLSSGSIYNEQFF; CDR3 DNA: TGTGCCAGCAGCTTATCTAGCGGGAGTATCTACAATGAGCAGTTCTTC
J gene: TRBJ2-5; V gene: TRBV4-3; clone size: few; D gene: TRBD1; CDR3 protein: CASSQDAVGQGGQETQYF; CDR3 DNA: TGCGCCAGCAGCCAAGATGCCGTGGGACAGGGAGGGCAAGAGACCCAGTACTTC
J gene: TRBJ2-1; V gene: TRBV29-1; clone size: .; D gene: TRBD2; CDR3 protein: CSVSARGGSYNEQFF; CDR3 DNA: TGCAGCGTGAGTGCCCGGGGGGGTTCCTACAATGAGCAGTTCTTC
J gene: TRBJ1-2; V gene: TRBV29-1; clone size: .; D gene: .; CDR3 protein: CSVGPRDKTLGNYGYTF; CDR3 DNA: TGCAGCGTTGGCCCCCGGGACAAAACTCTGGGGAACTATGGCTACACCTTC
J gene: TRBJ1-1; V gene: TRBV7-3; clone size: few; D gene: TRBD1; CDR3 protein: CASSSQGADTEAFF; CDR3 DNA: TGTGCCAGCAGCTCTCAGGGGGCGGACACTGAAGCTTTCTTT
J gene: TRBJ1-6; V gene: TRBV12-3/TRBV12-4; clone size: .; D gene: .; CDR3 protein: CASSYSFNSPLHF; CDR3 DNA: TGTGCCAGCAGTTACAGTTTTAATTCACCCCTCCACTTT
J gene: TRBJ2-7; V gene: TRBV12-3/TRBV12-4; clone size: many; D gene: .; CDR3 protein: CASSLRGGAAYEQYF; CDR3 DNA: TGTGCCAGCAGTTTAAGGGGGGGGGCCGCCTACGAGCAGTACTTC
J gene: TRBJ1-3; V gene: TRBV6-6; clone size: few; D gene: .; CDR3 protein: CASSAVVPISGNTIYF; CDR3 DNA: TGTGCCAGCAGTGCCGTTGTCCCCATCTCTGGAAACACCATATATTTT
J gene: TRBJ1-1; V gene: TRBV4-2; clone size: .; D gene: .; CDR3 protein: CASSQTRGYTEAFF; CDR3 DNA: TGTGCCAGCAGCCAAACCAGGGGATACACTGAAGCTTTCTTT
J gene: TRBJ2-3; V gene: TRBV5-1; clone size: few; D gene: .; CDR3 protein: CASKGSYSTDTQYF; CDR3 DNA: TGCGCCAGCAAGGGCAGCTATAGCACAGATACGCAGTATTTT
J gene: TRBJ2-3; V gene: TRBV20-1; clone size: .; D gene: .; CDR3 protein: CRARTGRGTQYF; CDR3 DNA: TGCAGGGCTAGAACCGGTAGGGGTACGCAGTATTTT
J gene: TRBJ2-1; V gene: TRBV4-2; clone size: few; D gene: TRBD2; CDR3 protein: CASSQESTAGGLGAYNEQFF; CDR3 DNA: TGTGCCAGCAGCCAAGAGTCCACAGCGGGGGGGCTTGGGGCCTACAATGAGCAGTTCTTC
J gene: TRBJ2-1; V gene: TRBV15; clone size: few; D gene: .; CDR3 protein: CATYHKQGQENEQFF; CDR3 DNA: TGTGCCACCTACCACAAGCAGGGTCAAGAGAATGAGCAGTTCTTC
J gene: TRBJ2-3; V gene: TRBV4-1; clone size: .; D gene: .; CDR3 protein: CASSQAASADTQYF; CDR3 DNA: TGCGCCAGCAGCCAAGCGGCTAGCGCAGATACGCAGTATTTT
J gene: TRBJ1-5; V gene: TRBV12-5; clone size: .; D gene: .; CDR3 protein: CASGRQDVNQPLHF; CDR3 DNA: TGTGCTAGTGGCCGACAGGATGTTAATCAGCCCCTGCATTTT
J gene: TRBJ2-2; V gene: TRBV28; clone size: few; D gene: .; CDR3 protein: CASTLGGRTGELFF; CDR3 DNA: TGTGCCAGCACCCTTGGAGGGCGCACCGGGGAGCTGTTTTTT
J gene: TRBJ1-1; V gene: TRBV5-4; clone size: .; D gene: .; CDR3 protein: CASSLAGAQKNTEAFF; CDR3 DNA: TGTGCCAGCAGCTTGGCAGGGGCTCAGAAGAACACTGAAGCTTTCTTT
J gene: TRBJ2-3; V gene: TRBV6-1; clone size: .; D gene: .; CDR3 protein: CASSEFLVGTDTQYF; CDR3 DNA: TGTGCCAGCAGTGAATTTTTGGTGGGTACAGATACGCAGTATTTT
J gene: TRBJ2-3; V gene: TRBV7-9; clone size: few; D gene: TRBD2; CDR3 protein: CATSKSGTSRTDTQYF; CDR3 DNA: TGTGCCACATCCAAATCCGGGACTAGTCGCACAGATACGCAGTATTTT
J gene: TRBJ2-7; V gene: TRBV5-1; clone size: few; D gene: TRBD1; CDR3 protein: CASSLGDRGAEQYF; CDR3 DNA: TGCGCCAGCAGCTTGGGAGACAGGGGTGCCGAGCAGTACTTC
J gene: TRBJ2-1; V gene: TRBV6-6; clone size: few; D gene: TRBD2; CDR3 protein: CASSYRSSGSSYNEQFF; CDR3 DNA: TGTGCCAGCAGTTACCGGTCTAGCGGGAGCTCCTACAATGAGCAGTTCTTC
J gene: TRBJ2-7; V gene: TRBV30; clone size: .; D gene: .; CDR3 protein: CAWRLRDPYEQYF; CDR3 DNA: TGTGCCTGGAGATTAAGGGACCCCTACGAGCAGTACTTC
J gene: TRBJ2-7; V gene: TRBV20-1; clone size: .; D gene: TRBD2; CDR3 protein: CSAAGGTLSYEQYF; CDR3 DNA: TGCAGTGCCGCGGGGGGGACCCTCTCCTACGAGCAGTACTTC
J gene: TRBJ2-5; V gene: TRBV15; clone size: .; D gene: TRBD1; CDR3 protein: CATSRRTGWTQYF; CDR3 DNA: TGTGCCACCAGCAGAAGGACAGGGTGGACCCAGTACTTC
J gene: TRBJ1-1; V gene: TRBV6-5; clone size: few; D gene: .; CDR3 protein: CASSRVGENTEAFF; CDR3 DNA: TGTGCCAGCAGCCGGGTTGGGGAGAACACTGAAGCTTTCTTT
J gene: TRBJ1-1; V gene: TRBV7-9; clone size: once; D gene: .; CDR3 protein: CASRKQGALGEAFF; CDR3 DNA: TGTGCCAGCAGAAAACAGGGAGCCCTAGGTGAAGCTTTCTTT
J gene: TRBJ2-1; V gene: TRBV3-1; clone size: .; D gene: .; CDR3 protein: CTSTQSAPGSNEQFF; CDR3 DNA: TGTACCAGCACCCAAAGCGCCCCGGGGTCAAATGAGCAGTTCTTC
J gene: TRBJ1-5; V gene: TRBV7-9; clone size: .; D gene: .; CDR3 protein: CASSLALQAGYSNQPQHF; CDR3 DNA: TGTGCCAGCAGCTTAGCGCTACAGGCCGGATATAGCAATCAGCCCCAGCATTTT
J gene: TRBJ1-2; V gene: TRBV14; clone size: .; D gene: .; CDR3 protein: CASSQDNRDYGYTF; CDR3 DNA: TGTGCCAGCAGCCAAGATAACAGGGACTATGGCTACACCTTC
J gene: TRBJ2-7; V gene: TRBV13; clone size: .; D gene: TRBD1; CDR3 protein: CASSSRGRNGYEQYF; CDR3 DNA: TGTGCCAGCAGCTCCAGGGGGCGTAACGGCTACGAGCAGTACTTC
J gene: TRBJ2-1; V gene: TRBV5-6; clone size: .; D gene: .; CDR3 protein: CASSYLGGIANEQFF; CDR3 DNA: TGTGCCAGCAGCTACCTAGGGGGAATTGCGAATGAGCAGTTCTTC
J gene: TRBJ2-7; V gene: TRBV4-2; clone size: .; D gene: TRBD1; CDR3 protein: CASSLGDRTFDEQYF; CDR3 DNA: TGTGCCAGCAGCCTTGGGGACAGAACTTTCGACGAGCAGTACTTC
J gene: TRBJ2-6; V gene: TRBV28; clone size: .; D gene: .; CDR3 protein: CASSSPYPGSSGANVLTF; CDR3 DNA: TGTGCCAGCAGTTCCCCCTATCCGGGGAGCTCTGGGGCCAACGTCCTGACTTTC
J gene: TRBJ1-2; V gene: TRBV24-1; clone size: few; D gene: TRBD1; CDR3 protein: CATSEPGQDFYGYTF; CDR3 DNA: TGTGCCACCAGTGAGCCGGGACAGGATTTCTATGGCTACACCTTC
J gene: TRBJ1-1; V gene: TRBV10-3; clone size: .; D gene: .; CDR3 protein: CAIRQLQGGTEAFF; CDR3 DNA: TGTGCCATAAGACAATTACAGGGAGGCACTGAAGCTTTCTTT
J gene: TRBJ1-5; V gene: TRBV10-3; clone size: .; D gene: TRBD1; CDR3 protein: CAIRGTGSTNQPQHF; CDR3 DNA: TGTGCCATCAGGGGGACAGGGAGTACCAATCAGCCCCAGCATTTT